These 32 T cell receptor beta chains were all obtained from the same sample, sequenced in a study of T cells after yellow fever vaccination. TCRdb re-called the 5' RACE reads through MiXCR, storing one row per CDR3 protein. Among a few hundred thousand distinct CDR3 sequences listed, over 4% were seen once. Source: PBMCs, taken 5 days after the yellow fever booster vaccination. The receptors originated from a man between 18 and 35 years old who received the YFV17D yellow fever vaccine.

The chain has TRBV12-3 or TRBV12-4 and TRBJ2-7, with D perhaps matching TRBD1 (5 bases). Trimming pared 5 bases from V and 5 bases from J, leaving 19 bases between. The CDR3 contains 15 residues. The CDR3 loop is CASSAARAGVDEQYV. The CDR3 DNA sequence: TGTGCCAGCAGTGCCGCCAGGGCTGGGGTGGACGAGCAGTACGTC.

At least ten counts were recorded for this clonotype. J is TRBJ1-5 and V is TRBV6-5; 10 positions agree with TRBD1. Germline loops: CDR1 MNHEY, CDR2 SVGAGI. The V and J ends lost 5 bases and 5 bases, in that order; junction bases with no gene match: 6. The CDR3 sequence is 15 residues long. The CDR3 sequence is CASSRTGTGDQPQHF. As DNA, the CDR3 is TGTGCCAGCAGTCGAACCGGGACAGGGGATCAGCCCCAGCATTTT.

This clonotype was found many times. The J gene is TRBJ2-1, the V gene TRBV5-1; D might be TRBD1 (6 bases). There are 17 residues in the CDR3. CDR1 SGHRS and CDR2 YFSETQ come from the germline V gene. Deletions cut 0 bases from V and 10 bases from J, with 23 bases between. In DNA, the CDR3 is TGCGCCAGCAGCTTGGCACAGGGCACGTTAACCCCCGGAGAGCAGTTCTTC. This encodes CASSLAQGTLTPGEQFF.

A few counts support this clonotype. The rearrangement joins TRBV19 to TRBJ1-4; TRBD1 might be the D (6 bases). Trimming pared 7 bases from V and 4 bases from J, leaving 19 bases between. Per germline, CDR1 LNHDA and CDR2 SQIVND (reference sequence). The CDR3 length is 16 residues. CDR3 coding DNA: TGTGCCAGTACAACCACGGACAGCGTACTTAATGAAAAACTGTTTTTT. Amino acid sequence: CASTTTDSVLNEKLFF.

This chain connects TRBV18 to TRBJ1-2; D may be TRBD1 (6 bases). Germline V gene lookup returns CDR1 KGHSH and CDR2 LQKENI. V shed 3 bases and J shed 2 bases, with 10 bases lying between them. The CDR3 is 14 residues long. The chain's CDR3 is CASSPDSSNYGYTF. CDR3 coding DNA: TGTGCCAGCTCACCGGACAGTTCGAACTATGGCTACACCTTC.

In its sample, this clonotype was seen many times. The V gene is TRBV5-1, the J gene TRBJ2-6; the D gene is possibly TRBD1 (5 bases). The germline CDR1 and CDR2 sequences are SGHRS and YFSETQ. This CDR3 has 15 residues. The V end lost 4 bases, the J end lost 4 bases, and 12 bases lay between the germline ends. The CDR3 loop reads CASSRAGSGANVLTF. The CDR3 DNA sequence: TGCGCCAGCAGCAGAGCAGGGTCCGGGGCCAACGTCCTGACTTTC. Full variable domain (rest looked up from reference TRBV5-1 and TRBJ2-6): KAGVTQTPRYLIKTRGQQVTLSCSPISGHRSVSWYQQTPGQGLQFLFEYFSETQRNKGNFPGRFSGRQFSNSRSEMNVSTLELGDSALYLCASSRAGSGANVLTFGAGSRLTVL.

CDR3 loop: CSARGQSSYEQYF. The CDR3 DNA reads as TGCAGTGCTAGAGGGCAGAGCTCCTACGAGCAGTACTTC. The chain combines TRBV20-1 with TRBJ2-7; D gene uncertain. CDR1 DFQATT and CDR2 SNEGSKA come from the germline V gene (reference sequence). The CDR3 loop spans 13 amino acids. The V end lost 1 base, the J end lost 0 bases, and 7 bases lay between the germline ends.

The chain is built from TRBV7-9 and TRBJ2-5, with D possibly being TRBD2 (6 bases). This CDR3 is 15 amino acids long. Germline V gene lookup returns CDR1 SEHNR and CDR2 FQNEAQ (reference sequence). With 6 bases removed from V and 5 bases from J, the gap between germline ends came to 19 bases. The DNA of the CDR3 is TGTGCCAGCAGTCGTGTAGCGGATCCCAGGGAGACCCAGTACTTC. This codes for CASSRVADPRETQYF.

A few counts support this clonotype. The rearrangement links TRBV28 to TRBJ1-6; D gene uncertain. V dropped 6 bases and J dropped 7 bases, with 13 bases sitting between them. Germline lookup yields CDR1 MDHEN and CDR2 SYDVKM. The CDR3 sequence is 14 residues long. For the CDR3, the DNA is TGTGCCAGCAGGAAGGGTATCAAAAATTCACCCCTCCACTTT. Residues: CASRKGIKNSPLHF.

This clonotype was counted only a few times. V is TRBV5-8 and J is TRBJ2-5, with TRBD2 matching over 14 bases. In germline, CDR1 is SGHTS, CDR2 YDEGEE. This CDR3 is built from 15 residues. V was clipped by 3 bases and J by 4 bases; unmatched bases: 2. The CDR3 loop reads CASSSGLAGAETQYF. CDR3 DNA: TGTGCCAGCAGCTCGGGACTAGCGGGGGCAGAGACCCAGTACTTC. The complete variable domain, with remaining parts taken from reference TRBV5-8 and TRBJ2-5, reads EAGVTQSPTHLIKTRGQQATLRCSPISGHTSVYWYQQALGLGLQFLLWYDEGEERNRGNFPPRFSGRQFPNYSSELNVNALELEDSALYLCASSSGLAGAETQYFGPGTRLLVL.

About this clonotype: The junction does not match germline at one end; this may be a read error. The chain links TRBV5-5 to TRBJ1-1, with no clear D. The CDR3 covers 13 residues. Germline assignment: CDR1 SGHKS and CDR2 YYEKEE (reference sequence). The DNA of the CDR3 is TGTACCAGCAGCGAACGACCGAACACTGAAGCTTTCTTT. Its translation is CTSSERPNTEAFF.

This clonotype has at least ten counts. This rearrangement joins TRBV7-2 to TRBJ1-1; D not certain. V lost 5 bases to trimming and J lost 11 bases, with 18 bases between them. This CDR3 is built from 13 residues. Germline CDR1 SGHTA, CDR2 FQGNSA. CDR3 in amino acids: CASSTTYGLAAFF. The CDR3 DNA sequence: TGTGCCAGCAGCACCACTTATGGGCTTGCGGCTTTCTTT.

This chain uses TRBV24-1 with TRBJ2-3; unclear D gene. The germline gives CDR1 KGHDR, CDR2 SFDVKD. Trimming left V 3 bases short and J 4 bases short, with 10 bases between. The CDR3 covers 14 residues. CDR3 nucleotide sequence: TGTGCCACCAGTGATCAGGTGGATCCAGATACGCAGTATTTT. This sequence encodes CATSDQVDPDTQYF.

This clonotype showed up many times. The DNA for the CDR3 is TGTGCCAGCAGCAGACAGTTATCCACAGATACGCAGTATTTT. This gives the protein CASSRQLSTDTQYF. The V call is TRBV5-5, the J call TRBJ2-3; a weak D match, TRBD1 (5 bases). V lost 4 bases and J lost 2, with 11 bases in between. The CDR3 totals 14 residues. Germline V gene data show CDR1 as SGHKS and CDR2 as YYEKEE (reference sequence).

This clonotype has ten or more counts. The rearrangement uses TRBV7-2 and TRBJ2-3; the D gene is possibly TRBD1 (5 bases). V lost 6 bases and J lost 2, with 9 bases in between. Germline V gene lookup returns CDR1 SGHTA and CDR2 FQGNSA. This CDR3 comprises 13 residues. The CDR3 region is CASRWTNTDTQYF. The CDR3 DNA reads TGTGCCAGCAGGTGGACAAACACAGATACGCAGTATTTT.

The rearrangement uses TRBV19 and TRBJ2-7; D might be TRBD1 (6 bases). Germline V gene sequence: CDR1 LNHDA, CDR2 SQIVND (reference sequence). There are 18 residues in the CDR3. Trimming shortened V by 4 bases and J by 6 bases, and 28 bases separated the two germline ends. CDR3 bases: TGTGCCAGTAGTACCAACCGCCGGGACACCCCTCTCCTACTCGAGCAGTACTTC. This codes for CASSTNRRDTPLLLEQYF.

The chain joins TRBV28 to TRBJ2-3, with 8 bases identical to TRBD1. The junction had 9 bases not matched to a gene; V was cut back by 11 bases and J by 5 bases. The V gene's germline CDR1 is MDHEN and CDR2 SYDVKM. There are 13 residues in the CDR3. This chain's CDR3 is CAGKPRGLDTQYF. The CDR3 DNA follows: TGTGCCGGAAAACCCAGGGGGCTAGATACGCAGTATTTT. Variable domain in full (rest from reference TRBV28 and TRBJ2-3): DVKVTQSSRYLVKRTGEKVFLECVQDMDHENMFWYRQDPGLGLRLIYFSYDVKMKEKGDIPEGYSVSREKKERFSLILESASTNQTSMYLCAGKPRGLDTQYFGPGTRLTVL.

This clonotype was seen at least ten times. For the CDR3, the DNA is TGTGCCAGCAGTAACACCGGGGAGCTGTTTTTT. Translation: CASSNTGELFF. This chain uses TRBV12-3 or TRBV12-4 with TRBJ2-2; unclear D gene. This CDR3 is built from 11 residues. The V end was cut by 5 bases, the J end by 2 bases, with 0 bases between.

This clonotype was observed a few times. V gene TRBV6-2 or TRBV6-3 combines with J gene TRBJ2-3, with TRBD2 matching 9 bases. Trimming took 6 bases from V and 1 from J; bases not matched to a gene: 8. The CDR3 is 16 residues long. Germline V gene lookup returns CDR1 MNHEY and CDR2 SVGEGT. The DNA of the CDR3 is TGTGCCAGCAGCCCCTCGAAGCGGGGGGGCACAGATACGCAGTATTTT. Its translation: CASSPSKRGGTDTQYF.

At least ten counts were recorded for this clonotype. The J gene is TRBJ2-5, the V gene TRBV11-2, with 7 bases matching TRBD1. CDR3 length: 13 residues. In germline, CDR1 is SGHAT, CDR2 FQNNGV. With 2 bases clipped from V and 5 bases from J, the junction kept 2 bases outside the gene matches. The CDR3 DNA sequence: TGTGCCAGCAGCTTAAGGGGGCTGGAGACCCAGTACTTC. This sequence encodes CASSLRGLETQYF.

A few counts support this clonotype. This chain links TRBV28 with TRBJ1-5; tentative D call: TRBD1 (6 bases). CDR3 size: 13 residues. Germline V CDR1 and CDR2: MDHEN, SYDVKM. Deletions cut 8 bases from V and 10 bases from J, with 18 bases between. CDR3 residues: CASVRGRNGPQHF. The CDR3 DNA reads as TGTGCCAGCGTGAGGGGGAGGAATGGCCCCCAGCATTTT.

This clonotype was observed many times. V is TRBV6-5 and J is TRBJ2-3; D might be TRBD1 or TRBD2, each matching 5 bases. V was cut by 2 bases and J by 15 bases, with 24 bases left in between. CDR1 and CDR2 from the germline V gene are MNHEY and SVGAGI. This CDR3 region has 15 residues. DNA for the CDR3: TGTGCCAGCAGTTACGAGGGTGGGGCCAGACGAGAGCAATATTTT. Encoded protein: CASSYEGGARREQYF.

A few counts support this clonotype. The CDR3 reads CASSGYAPDTQYF. DNA for the CDR3: TGTGCCAGCAGTGGATATGCCCCCGATACGCAGTATTTT. The chain uses TRBV6-2 or TRBV6-3 and TRBJ2-3; unclear D gene. V lost 5 bases and J 6 bases, leaving 12 bases between the germline ends. The CDR3 consists of 13 residues. Germline CDR1 MNHEY, CDR2 SVGEGT.

The V gene is TRBV20-1, the J gene TRBJ2-2; TRBD2 might be the D (5 bases). Per germline, CDR1 DFQATT and CDR2 SNEGSKA (reference sequence). This CDR3 has 17 residues. Trimming stripped 0 bases from V and 0 bases from J, with 14 bases between. CDR3 loop: CSARDWLALTNTGELFF. The CDR3 region has the DNA TGCAGTGCTAGAGATTGGCTAGCCTTAACGAACACCGGGGAGCTGTTTTTT.

The sample holds many counts of this clonotype. The chain carries TRBV7-9 and TRBJ1-4; D unclear. Germline values: CDR1 SEHNR, CDR2 FQNEAQ (reference sequence). V lost 1 base to trimming and J lost 3 bases, with 6 bases between them. The CDR3 length is 14 residues. CDR3 in amino acids: CASSLGGANEKLFF. The CDR3 bases are TGTGCCAGCAGCTTAGGAGGCGCTAATGAAAAACTGTTTTTT.

The sample holds a few counts of this clonotype. The rearrangement joins TRBV24-1 to TRBJ2-2; 7 positions agree with TRBD1. V shed 5 bases, J shed 4 bases, and the junction held 3 bases outside the gene matches. The CDR3 is 14 residues long. The germline CDR1 and CDR2 sequences are KGHDR and SFDVKD. CDR3 sequence: CATSGPGGTGELFF. In DNA, the CDR3 is TGTGCCACCAGTGGGCCAGGGGGCACCGGGGAGCTGTTTTTT.

This clonotype has just a few counts. The chain uses TRBV4-1 and TRBJ2-6; possible D gene TRBD2, 5 bases. Per the germline V gene, CDR1 is MGHRA and CDR2 is YSYEKL. The CDR3 sequence is 19 residues long. With 0 bases removed from V and 1 base from J, the gap between germline ends came to 16 bases. The CDR3 DNA reads as TGCGCCAGCAGCCAAGATGAGGGCAGGTCTTATTCTGGGGCCAACGTCCTGACTTTC. This encodes CASSQDEGRSYSGANVLTF.

This chain uses TRBV5-1 with TRBJ1-2; D is uncertain. V was clipped by 0 bases and J by 8 bases, with 11 bases between them. Per the germline V gene, CDR1 is SGHRS and CDR2 is YFSETQ. This CDR3 comprises 13 residues. The CDR3 is CASSLVEGTGYTF. CDR3 coding DNA: TGCGCCAGCAGCTTGGTAGAGGGAACGGGCTACACCTTC.

This clonotype has just a few counts. The chain employs TRBV5-1 and TRBJ1-2, with unresolved D. Germline values: CDR1 SGHRS, CDR2 YFSETQ. V was pared by 0 bases and J by 1 base, with 10 bases between. This CDR3 spans 15 amino acids. CDR3 sequence (DNA): TGCGCCAGCAGCTTGGCCTCTAGCCTTAACTATGGCTACACCTTC. Encoded protein: CASSLASSLNYGYTF.

The chain has TRBV6-1 and TRBJ1-1; D possibly corresponds to TRBD1 (6 bases). V shed 6 bases and J shed 0 bases, with 11 bases lying between them. The CDR3 consists of 14 residues. Germline loops: CDR1 MNHNS, CDR2 SASEGT. CDR3 loop: CASRIQGLNTEAFF. The CDR3 bases are TGTGCCAGCAGGATACAGGGTCTGAACACTGAAGCTTTCTTT.

This clonotype was seen a few times. This chain uses TRBV7-2 with TRBJ2-7; either TRBD1 or TRBD2 may supply D (5 bases each). V gave up 4 bases and J gave up 2 bases, with 9 bases separating them. The germline V gene encodes CDR1 SGHTA and CDR2 FQGNSA. This CDR3 has 13 residues. CDR3 sequence (DNA): TGTGCCAGCAGCTCCGTGGGGGCCTACGAGCAGTACTTC. Protein product: CASSSVGAYEQYF.

The chain has TRBV19 and TRBJ2-3; D possibly corresponds to TRBD1 (6 bases). Trimming left V 7 bases short and J 4 bases short, with 15 bases between. Germline assignment: CDR1 LNHDA and CDR2 SQIVND (reference sequence). The CDR3 consists of 14 residues. The CDR3 DNA sequence: TGTGCCAGTATGTTGAGGGGACAACCAGATACGCAGTATTTT. Encoded protein: CASMLRGQPDTQYF.